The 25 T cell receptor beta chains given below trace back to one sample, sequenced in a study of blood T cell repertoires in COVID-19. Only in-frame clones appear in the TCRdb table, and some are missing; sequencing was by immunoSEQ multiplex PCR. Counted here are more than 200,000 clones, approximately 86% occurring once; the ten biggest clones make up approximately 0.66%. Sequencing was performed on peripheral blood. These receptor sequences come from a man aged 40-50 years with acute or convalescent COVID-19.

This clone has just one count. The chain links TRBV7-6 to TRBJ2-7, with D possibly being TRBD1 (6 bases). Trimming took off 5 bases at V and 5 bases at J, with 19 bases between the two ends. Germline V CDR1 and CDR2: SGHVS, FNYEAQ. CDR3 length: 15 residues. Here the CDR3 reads CASSPGSRGADEQYF. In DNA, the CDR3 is TGTGCCAGCAGCCCCGGGTCCAGGGGAGCGGACGAGCAGTACTTC.

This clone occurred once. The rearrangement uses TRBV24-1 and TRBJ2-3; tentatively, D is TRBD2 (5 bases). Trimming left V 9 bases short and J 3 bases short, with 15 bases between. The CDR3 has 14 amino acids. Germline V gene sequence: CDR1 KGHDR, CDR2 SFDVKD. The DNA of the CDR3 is TGTGCCACCGGACCCGGGGTGAAGACAGATACGCAGTATTTT. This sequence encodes CATGPGVKTDTQYF.

CDR3 in DNA: TGCGCCAGCAGCCTCGAGGGGAGGGCGGCCGGTTCTCAGCCCCAGCATTTT. It translates to CASSLEGRAAGSQPQHF. The genes are TRBV4-1 and TRBJ1-5; D perhaps matches TRBD1 (5 bases). Germline V CDR1 and CDR2: MGHRA, YSYEKL. The CDR3 has 17 amino acids. Trimming removed 4 bases at V and 6 bases at J, with 22 bases between.

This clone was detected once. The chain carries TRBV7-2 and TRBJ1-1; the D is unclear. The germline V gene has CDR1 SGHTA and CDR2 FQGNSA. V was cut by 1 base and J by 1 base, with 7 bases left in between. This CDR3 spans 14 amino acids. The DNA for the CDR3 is TGTGCCAGCAGCTTAGTACTTACGAACACTGAAGCTTTCTTT. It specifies CASSLVLTNTEAFF.

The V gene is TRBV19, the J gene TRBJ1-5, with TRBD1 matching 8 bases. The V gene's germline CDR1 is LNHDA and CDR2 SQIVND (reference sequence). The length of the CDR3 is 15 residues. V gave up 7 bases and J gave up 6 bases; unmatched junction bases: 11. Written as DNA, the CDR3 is TGTGCCAGTAAGGGCAGGGGGCGGAGGGGTCAGCCCCAGCATTTT. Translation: CASKGRGRRGQPQHF.

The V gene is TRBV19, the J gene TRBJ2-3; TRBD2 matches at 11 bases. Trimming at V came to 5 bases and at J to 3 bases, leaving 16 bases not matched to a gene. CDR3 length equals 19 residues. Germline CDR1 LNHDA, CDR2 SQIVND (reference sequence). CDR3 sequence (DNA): TGTGCCAGTAGTCAGACAGGCCAACTAGCGGGAGTTCGTACAGATACGCAGTATTTT. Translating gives CASSQTGQLAGVRTDTQYF.

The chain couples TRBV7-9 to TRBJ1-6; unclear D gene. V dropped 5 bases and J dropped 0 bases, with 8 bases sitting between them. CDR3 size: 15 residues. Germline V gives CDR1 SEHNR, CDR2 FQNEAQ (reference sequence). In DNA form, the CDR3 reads TGTGCCAGCAGCGCGGGCGTCTCCTATAATTCACCCCTCCACTTT. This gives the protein CASSAGVSYNSPLHF.

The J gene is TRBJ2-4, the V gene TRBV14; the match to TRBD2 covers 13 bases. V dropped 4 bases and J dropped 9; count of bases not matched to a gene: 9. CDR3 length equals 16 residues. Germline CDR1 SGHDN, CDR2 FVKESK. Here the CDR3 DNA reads TGTGCCAGCAGCCTTGGACTAGCGGGAGTAAAGGGCATTCAGTACTTC. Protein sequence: CASSLGLAGVKGIQYF.

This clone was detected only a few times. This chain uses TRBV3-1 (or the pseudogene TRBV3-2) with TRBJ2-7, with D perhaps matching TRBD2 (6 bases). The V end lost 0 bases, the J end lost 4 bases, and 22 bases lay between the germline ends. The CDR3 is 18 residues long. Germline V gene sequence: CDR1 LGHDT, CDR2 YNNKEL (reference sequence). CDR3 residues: CASSQDRGNPLAPYEQYF. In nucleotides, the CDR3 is TGTGCCAGCAGCCAAGATCGGGGGAACCCTCTAGCCCCGTACGAGCAGTACTTC.

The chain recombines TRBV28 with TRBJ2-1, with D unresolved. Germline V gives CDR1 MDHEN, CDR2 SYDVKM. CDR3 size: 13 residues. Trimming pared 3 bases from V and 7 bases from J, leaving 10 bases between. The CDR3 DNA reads TGTGCCAGCAGTTTTTTGCGGTTAAATGAGCAGTTCTTC. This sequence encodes CASSFLRLNEQFF.

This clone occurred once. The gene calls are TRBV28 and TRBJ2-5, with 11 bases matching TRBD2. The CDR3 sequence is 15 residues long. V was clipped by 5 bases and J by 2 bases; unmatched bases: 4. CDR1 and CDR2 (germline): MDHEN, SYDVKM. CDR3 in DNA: TGTGCCAGCAGTCTTAGACTAGCGGGGCAAGAGACCCAGTACTTC. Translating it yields CASSLRLAGQETQYF.

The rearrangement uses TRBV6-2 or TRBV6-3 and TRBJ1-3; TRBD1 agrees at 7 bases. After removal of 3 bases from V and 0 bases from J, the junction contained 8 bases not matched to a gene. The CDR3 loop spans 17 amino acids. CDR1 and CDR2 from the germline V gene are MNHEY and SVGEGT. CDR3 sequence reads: CASSYIGTAFSGNTIYF. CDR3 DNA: TGTGCCAGCAGTTATATCGGGACAGCCTTCTCTGGAAACACCATATATTTT.

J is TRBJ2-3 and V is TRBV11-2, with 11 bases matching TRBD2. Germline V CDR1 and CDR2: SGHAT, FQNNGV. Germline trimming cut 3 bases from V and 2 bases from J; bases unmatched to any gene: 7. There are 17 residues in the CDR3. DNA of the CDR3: TGTGCCAGCAGCTTGGGGACTAGCGGACTCAACACAGATACGCAGTATTTT. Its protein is CASSLGTSGLNTDTQYF.

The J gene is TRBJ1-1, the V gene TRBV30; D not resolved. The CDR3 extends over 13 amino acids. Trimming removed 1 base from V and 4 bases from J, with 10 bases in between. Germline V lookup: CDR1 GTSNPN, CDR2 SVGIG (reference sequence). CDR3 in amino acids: CAWSGGFGTEAFF. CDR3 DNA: TGTGCCTGGAGTGGAGGGTTTGGCACTGAAGCTTTCTTT.

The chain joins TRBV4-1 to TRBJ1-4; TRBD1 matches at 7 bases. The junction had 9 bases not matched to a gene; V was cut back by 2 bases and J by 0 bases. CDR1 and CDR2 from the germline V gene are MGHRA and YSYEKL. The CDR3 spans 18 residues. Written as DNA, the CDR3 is TGCGCCAGCAGCCAACCTTTGGGACAGAAGACAACTAATGAAAAACTGTTTTTT. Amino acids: CASSQPLGQKTTNEKLFF.

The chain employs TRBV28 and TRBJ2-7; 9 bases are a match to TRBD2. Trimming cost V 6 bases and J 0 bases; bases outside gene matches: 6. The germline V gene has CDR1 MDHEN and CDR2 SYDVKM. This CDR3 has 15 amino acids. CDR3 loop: CASRIAGGASYEQYF. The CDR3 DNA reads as TGTGCCAGCAGGATCGCGGGGGGGGCCTCCTACGAGCAGTACTTC.

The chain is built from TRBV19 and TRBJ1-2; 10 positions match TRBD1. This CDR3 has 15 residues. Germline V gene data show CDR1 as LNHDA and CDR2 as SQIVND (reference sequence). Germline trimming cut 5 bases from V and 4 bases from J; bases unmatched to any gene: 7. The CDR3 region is CASSPSGTGVYGYTF. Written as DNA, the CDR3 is TGTGCCAGTAGTCCTTCGGGGACAGGGGTCTATGGCTACACCTTC.

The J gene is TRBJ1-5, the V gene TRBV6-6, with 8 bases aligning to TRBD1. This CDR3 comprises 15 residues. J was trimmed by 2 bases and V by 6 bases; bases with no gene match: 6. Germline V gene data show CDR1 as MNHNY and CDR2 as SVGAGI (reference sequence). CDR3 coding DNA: TGTGCCAGCAGGGATGCGGGACAGGGCAATCAGCCCCAGCATTTT. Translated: CASRDAGQGNQPQHF.

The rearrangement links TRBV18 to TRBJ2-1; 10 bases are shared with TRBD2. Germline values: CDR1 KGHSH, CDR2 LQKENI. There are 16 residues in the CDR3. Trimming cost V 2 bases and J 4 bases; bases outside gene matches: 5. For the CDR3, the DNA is TGTGCCAGCTCACCAAAGCGGGAGGGTCTATACAATGAGCAGTTCTTC. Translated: CASSPKREGLYNEQFF.

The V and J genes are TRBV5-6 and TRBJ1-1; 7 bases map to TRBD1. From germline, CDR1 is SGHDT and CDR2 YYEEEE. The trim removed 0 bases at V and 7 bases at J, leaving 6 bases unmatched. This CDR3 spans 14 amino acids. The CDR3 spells CASSLAGGYYEAFF. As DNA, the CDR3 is TGTGCCAGCAGCTTGGCAGGGGGGTACTATGAAGCTTTCTTT. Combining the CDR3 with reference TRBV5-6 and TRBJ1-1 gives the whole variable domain DAGVTQSPTHLIKTRGQQVTLRCSPKSGHDTVSWYQQALGQGPQFIFQYYEEEERQRGNFPDRFSGHQFPNYSSELNVNALLLGDSALYLCASSLAGGYYEAFFGQGTRLTVV.

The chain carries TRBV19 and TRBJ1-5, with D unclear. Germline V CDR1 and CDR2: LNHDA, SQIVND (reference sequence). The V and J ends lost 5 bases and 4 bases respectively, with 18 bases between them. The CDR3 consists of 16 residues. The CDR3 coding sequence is TGTGCCAGTAGTTCACCGGGAGGGAGCATAAATCAGCCCCAGCATTTT. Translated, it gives CASSSPGGSINQPQHF.

The CDR3 loop reads CASSHGALEQYF. CDR3 DNA sequence: TGTGCCAGCAGCCATGGGGCCCTCGAGCAGTACTTC. The chain is built from TRBV7-9 and TRBJ2-7, with a weak D call TRBD1 (5 bases). The germline V gene has CDR1 SEHNR and CDR2 FQNEAQ (reference sequence). V was clipped by 5 bases and J by 6 bases, with 11 bases between them. CDR3 size: 12 residues. The variable domain in full, completed from reference TRBV7-9 and TRBJ2-7, reads DTGVSQNPRHKITKRGQNVTFRCDPISEHNRLYWYRQTLGQGPEFLTYFQNEAQLEKSRLLSDRFSAERPKGSFSTLEIQRTEQGDSAMYLCASSHGALEQYFGPGTRLTVT.

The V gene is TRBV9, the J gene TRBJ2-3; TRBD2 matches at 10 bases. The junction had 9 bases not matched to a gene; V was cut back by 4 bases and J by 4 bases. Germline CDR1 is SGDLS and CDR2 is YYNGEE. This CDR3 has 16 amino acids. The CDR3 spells CASSYAAGGWADTQYF. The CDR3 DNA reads TGTGCCAGCAGCTATGCAGCGGGGGGGTGGGCAGATACGCAGTATTTT. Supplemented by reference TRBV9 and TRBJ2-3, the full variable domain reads DSGVTQTPKHLITATGQRVTLRCSPRSGDLSVYWYQQSLDQGLQFLIQYYNGEERAKGNILERFSAQQFPDLHSELNLSSLELGDSALYFCASSYAAGGWADTQYFGPGTRLTVL.

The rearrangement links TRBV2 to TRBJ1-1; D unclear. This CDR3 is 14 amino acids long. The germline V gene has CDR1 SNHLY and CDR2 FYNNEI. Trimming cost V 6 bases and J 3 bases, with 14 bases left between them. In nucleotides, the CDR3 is TGTGCCAGCAGGGGCCCCGGGAAGTACACTGAAGCTTTCTTT. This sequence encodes CASRGPGKYTEAFF.

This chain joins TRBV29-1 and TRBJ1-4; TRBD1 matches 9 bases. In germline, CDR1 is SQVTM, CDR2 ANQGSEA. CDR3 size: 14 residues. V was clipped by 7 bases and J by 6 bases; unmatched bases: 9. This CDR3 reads CSARRGQGDEKLFF. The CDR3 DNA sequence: TGCAGCGCCCGGAGGGGACAGGGAGATGAAAAACTGTTTTTT.